The TCR beta chain described here comes from a study of T cells in Graves' hyperthyroidism and ophthalmopathy. Study-wide results and limits: Among thyroid clonotypes expanded above 0.001, most also appeared in blood. Onset of ophthalmopathy came a median roughly 6.4 months after the model predicted it.

V lost 2 bases to trimming and J lost 10 bases, with 17 bases between them. The CDR3 runs 14 residues. In germline, CDR1 is MDHEN, CDR2 SYDVKM. Amplification yielded TCR beta CDR3 regions, with RNA transcripts as the source. HTBI primers were used for first-round RT-PCR of the TCR CDR3. TCRdb re-analysed the multiplex PCR reads in MiXCR, keeping a single row per CDR3 protein. The repertoire has about 260,000 distinct CDR3 sequences, roughly 22% of them found once; the top ten carry around 64%. Under 3 months was the duration of disease in ophthalmopathy patients, who also had a Clinical Activity Score of at least 3 and a NOSPECS grade of at least 4. Lactation, pregnancy, other autoimmune disease or uncontrolled infection excluded patients. This clonotype was counted at least ten times. Antigen specificity is unknown.

The chain combines TRBV28 with TRBJ2-5, with a possible D match to TRBD2 (7 bases). The source of this sequence is a man under 40 with Graves' ophthalmopathy. Sample: blood. CDR3 region: CASSLRGGQVNQYF. The CDR3 bases are TGTGCCAGCAGTTTAAGGGGGGGGCAAGTGAACCAGTACTTC.